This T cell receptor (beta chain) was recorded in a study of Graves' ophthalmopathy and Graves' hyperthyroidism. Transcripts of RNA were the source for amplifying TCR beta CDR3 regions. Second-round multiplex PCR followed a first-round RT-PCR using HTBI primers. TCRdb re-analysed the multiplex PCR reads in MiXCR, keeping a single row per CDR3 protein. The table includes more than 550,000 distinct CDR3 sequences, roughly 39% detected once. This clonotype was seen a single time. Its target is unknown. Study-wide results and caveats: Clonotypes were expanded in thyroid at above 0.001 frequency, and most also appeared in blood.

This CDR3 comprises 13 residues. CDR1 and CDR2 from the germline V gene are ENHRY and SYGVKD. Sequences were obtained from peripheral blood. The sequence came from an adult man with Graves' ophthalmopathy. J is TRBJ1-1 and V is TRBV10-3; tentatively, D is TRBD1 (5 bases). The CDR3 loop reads CARVPGGNTEAFF. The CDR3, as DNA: TGTGCTAGAGTCCCCGGGGGGAACACTGAAGCTTTCTTT.